The present T cell receptor (beta chain) was sequenced within a study of blood T cells in healthy people across ages. This clonotype showed up just a few times. V lost 0 bases, J lost 2 bases, and 7 bases lay in between. Germline CDR1 reads LGHNT; CDR2 reads FRNRAP. The CDR3 length is 14 residues. A second PCR of about 6 to 12 cycles used a sample-barcoded 5' primer and a J-beta primer mix. MiXCR, applied by TCRdb to the 5' RACE reads, yields one record per CDR3 protein. The sample records some 730,000 distinct CDR3 sequences, about 20% being singletons. The chain employs TRBV12-5 and TRBJ2-5, with no clear D. The source of this sequence is a man aged 65 to 85 in good health. Sequenced: blood. This CDR3 reads CASGLVKPQETQYF. The CDR3 coding sequence is TGTGCTAGTGGTTTGGTAAAGCCGCAAGAGACCCAGTACTTC.